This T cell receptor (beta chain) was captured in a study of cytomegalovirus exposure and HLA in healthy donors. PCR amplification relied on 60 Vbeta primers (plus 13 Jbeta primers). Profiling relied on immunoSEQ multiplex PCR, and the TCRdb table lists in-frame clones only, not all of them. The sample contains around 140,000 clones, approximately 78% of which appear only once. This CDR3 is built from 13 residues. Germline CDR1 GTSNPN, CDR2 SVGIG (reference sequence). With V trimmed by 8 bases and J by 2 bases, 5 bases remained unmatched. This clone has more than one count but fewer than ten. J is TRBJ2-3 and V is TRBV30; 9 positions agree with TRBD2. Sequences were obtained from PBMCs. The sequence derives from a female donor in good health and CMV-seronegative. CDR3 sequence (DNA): TGTGCCACCATAGCGGGAGCCACAGATACGCAGTATTTT. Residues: CATIAGATDTQYF.